One sample yielded the 20 T cell receptor beta chains listed below, sequenced in a study of T-cell reconstitution after alpha-beta-depleted transplantation in children. A library of TCRbeta sequences, prepared with unique molecular identifiers, was generated. TCRdb fed the PCR reads into MiXCR, producing one record per CDR3 protein. The table has fewer than 500,000 distinct CDR3 sequences, over 40% seen once. The sample was PBMCs, taken before TCRalphabeta/CD19-depleted stem cell transplant. The receptors originated from a girl aged 2-15 years with aplastic anemia, due to receive a stem cell transplant.

This clonotype was recorded a few times. The chain is built from TRBV19 and TRBJ1-1; 10 bases are a match to TRBD1. The length of the CDR3 is 14 residues. V trimming: 3 bases; J trimming: 4 bases; junction bases outside the gene matches: 2. Germline CDR1 is LNHDA and CDR2 is SQIVND (reference sequence). CDR3 amino acids: CASSMGQGITEAFF. CDR3 bases: TGTGCCAGTAGTATGGGACAGGGGATCACTGAAGCTTTCTTT.

V and J are TRBV6-2 or TRBV6-3 and TRBJ2-7; the D gene is possibly TRBD1 (5 bases). The CDR3 is made up of 14 amino acids. Looked up from germline, CDR1 is MNHEY and CDR2 is SVGEGT. Between the trimmed V and J ends, which lost 3 bases and 2 bases, there was a span of 11 bases. The DNA of the CDR3 is TGTGCCAGCAGTTATTTGACAGCTACCTACGAGCAGTACTTC. Its translation is CASSYLTATYEQYF.

This clonotype was counted at least ten times. The chain carries TRBV5-1 and TRBJ2-2; 7 bases agree with TRBD1. CDR1 is SGHRS, CDR2 YFSETQ, per germline. V shed 1 base and J 5 bases; nucleotides not matched to a gene: 8. The CDR3 spans 16 residues. CDR3 coding DNA: TGCGCCAGCAGCTTGAAGTCCGGGACAGATACCGGGGAGCTGTTTTTT. It codes for CASSLKSGTDTGELFF.

In its sample, this clonotype was seen many times. V is TRBV5-1 and J is TRBJ2-3, with 10 bases that match TRBD2. The length of the CDR3 is 19 residues. V shed 4 bases, J shed 1 base, and the junction held 15 bases outside the gene matches. CDR1 SGHRS and CDR2 YFSETQ come from the germline V gene. The CDR3: CASSPGPGLALGGTDTQYF. DNA for the CDR3: TGCGCCAGCAGCCCAGGGCCGGGACTAGCGCTAGGGGGCACAGATACGCAGTATTTT.

The chain couples TRBV6-1 to TRBJ2-3; 11 positions match TRBD2. The CDR3 has 15 residues. J gave up 6 bases and V 6 bases, and 8 bases lay outside the gene matches. Germline CDR1 and CDR2: MNHNS and SASEGT. The CDR3 sequence: CASSPPSGRSDTQYF. The DNA for the CDR3 is TGTGCCAGCAGCCCCCCTAGCGGGAGGAGCGATACGCAGTATTTT.

J is TRBJ1-2 and V is TRBV20-1; D is unclear. The CDR3 consists of 14 residues. Deletions cut 3 bases from V and 2 bases from J, with 13 bases between. Germline V gene lookup returns CDR1 DFQATT and CDR2 SNEGSKA (reference sequence). The CDR3 loop is CSASVPQTNYGYTF. The CDR3 DNA reads TGCAGTGCTAGTGTCCCACAGACGAACTATGGCTACACCTTC.

Many counts were recorded for this clonotype. This rearrangement joins TRBV24-1 to TRBJ2-2; D unresolved. This CDR3 comprises 18 residues. Germline V gene data show CDR1 as KGHDR and CDR2 as SFDVKD. The V gene lost 1 base and the J gene lost 4 bases, with 18 bases spanning the gap. The CDR3 spells CATSDFASGQTITGELFF. The CDR3 nucleotides read TGTGCCACCAGTGATTTCGCTTCCGGGCAGACAATCACCGGGGAGCTGTTTTTT.

At least ten counts were recorded for this clonotype. V is TRBV15 and J is TRBJ1-1; the match to TRBD1 covers 8 bases. The CDR3 covers 15 residues. Germline V gene data show CDR1 as LNHNV and CDR2 as YYDKDF (reference sequence). V lost 1 base to trimming and J lost 5 bases; unmatched junction nucleotides: 6. The CDR3 is CATSRGSGGLTEAFF. The CDR3 DNA reads TGTGCCACCAGCAGAGGGTCAGGGGGCCTGACTGAAGCTTTCTTT.

V usage is TRBV28 and J usage is TRBJ2-7; TRBD2 might be the D (6 bases). With 11 bases removed from V and 3 bases from J, the gap between germline ends came to 11 bases. The CDR3 sequence is 11 residues long. From germline, CDR1 is MDHEN and CDR2 SYDVKM. Here the CDR3 DNA reads TGTGCCGGAGGGACCATCTACGAGCAGTACTTC. Its translation: CAGGTIYEQYF.

The rearrangement joins TRBV12-2 to TRBJ1-5. TRBV12-2 is a recognized pseudogene. This CDR3 contains 17 residues. Here the CDR3 reads CASRRRGLLDSNQPQHF. The CDR3 DNA is TGTGCAAGTCGCCGCCGGGGACTACTAGATAGCAATCAGCCCCAGCATTTT.

The genes are TRBV7-8 and TRBJ1-4, with D perhaps matching TRBD1 (5 bases). The V end was cut by 4 bases, the J end by 6 bases, with 12 bases between. Germline V gene sequence: CDR1 SGHVS, CDR2 FQNEAQ. The CDR3 runs to 14 residues. CDR3 residues: CASSSAGRHEKLFF. The CDR3 DNA sequence: TGTGCCAGCAGCTCCGCAGGGCGTCATGAAAAACTGTTTTTT. Combining the CDR3 with reference TRBV7-8 and TRBJ1-4 gives the whole variable domain GAGVSQSPRYKVAKRGQDVALRCDPISGHVSLFWYQQALGQGPEFLTYFQNEAQLDKSGLPSDRFFAERPEGSVSTLKIQRTQQEDSAVYLCASSSAGRHEKLFFGSGTQLSVL.

The J gene is TRBJ2-7, the V gene TRBV13, with a tentative D call TRBD2 (5 bases). The CDR3 totals 15 residues. The germline V gene has CDR1 PRHDT and CDR2 FYEKMQ (reference sequence). Trimming cost V 4 bases and J 1 base, with 14 bases left between them. The CDR3, as DNA: TGTGCCAGCAGCTCCCGGGCCTCGGGGTCCTACGAGCAGTACTTC. Protein product: CASSSRASGSYEQYF.

V usage is TRBV5-1 and J usage is TRBJ2-3; D unresolved. Trimming took off 5 bases at V and 3 bases at J, with 13 bases between the two ends. Germline V CDR1 and CDR2: SGHRS, YFSETQ. The CDR3 contains 14 residues. CDR3 DNA: TGCGCCAGCAGTGTGGGCCATGTGACAGATACGCAGTATTTT. It is translated as CASSVGHVTDTQYF.

This rearrangement joins TRBV4-3 to TRBJ2-7, with D perhaps matching TRBD2 (5 bases). The V gene lost 0 bases and the J gene lost 7 bases, with 10 bases spanning the gap. This CDR3 is 13 amino acids long. Germline CDR1 is LGHNA and CDR2 is YSLEER. Written as DNA, the CDR3 is TGCGCCAGCAGCCAAGATTGGCCGGGGGAGCAGTACTTC. Protein sequence: CASSQDWPGEQYF.

Ten or more counts support this clonotype. The chain uses TRBV20-1 and TRBJ1-5, with a weak D call TRBD1 (5 bases). This CDR3 is built from 16 residues. Germline values: CDR1 DFQATT, CDR2 SNEGSKA (reference sequence). V shed 5 bases and J shed 2 bases, with 19 bases lying between them. The CDR3 nucleotides are TGCAGTGCTGTGGCACTCGGGGGTGGGGGCAATCAGCCCCAGCATTTT. It codes for CSAVALGGGGNQPQHF.

The chain links TRBV4-3 to TRBJ1-1; D ambiguous. Germline V gene sequence: CDR1 LGHNA, CDR2 YSLEER. The CDR3 runs to 16 residues. The germline V and J ends were trimmed by 1 base and 0 bases, with 12 bases remaining between them. This CDR3 reads CASSQGLLRLNTEAFF. The CDR3 bases are TGCGCCAGCAGCCAAGGCCTGCTCCGACTGAACACTGAAGCTTTCTTT.

With regard to this clonotype: A read error is possible here, since a much larger clone lies one base away. The CDR3 coding sequence is TGTGCCAGCAGCCCGGGAGGCTTCTTCTACGAGCAGTACTTC. Its translation: CASSPGGFFYEQYF. The V call is TRBV14, the J call TRBJ2-7; TRBD2 matches 7 bases. CDR3 length: 14 residues. Germline values: CDR1 SGHDN, CDR2 FVKESK. The junction had 6 bases not matched to a gene; V was cut back by 4 bases and J by 3 bases. The variable domain in full, with the rest retrieved from reference TRBV14 and TRBJ2-7, is EAGVTQFPSHSVIEKGQTVTLRCDPISGHDNLYWYRRVMGKEIKFLLHFVKESKQDESGMPNNRFLAERTGGTYSTLKVQPAELEDSGVYFCASSPGGFFYEQYFGPGTRLTVT.

This clonotype has a handful of counts. The V and J genes are TRBV20-1 and TRBJ2-7, with D possibly matching TRBD2 (7 bases). CDR1 and CDR2 from the germline V gene are DFQATT and SNEGSKA (reference sequence). Trimming took 0 bases from V and 5 from J, leaving 14 bases between them. The CDR3 runs to 14 residues. The chain's CDR3 is CSARERGAYHEQYF. In DNA, the CDR3 is TGCAGTGCTAGAGAACGGGGGGCCTATCACGAGCAGTACTTC.

This chain links TRBV5-1 with TRBJ2-3, with D perhaps TRBD2 (6 bases). CDR1 is SGHRS, CDR2 YFSETQ, per germline. V lost 3 bases, J lost 4 bases, and 12 bases lay in between. The CDR3 extends over 14 amino acids. In DNA form, the CDR3 reads TGCGCCAGCAGCTCGGCTAGCGAGGCAGATACGCAGTATTTT. Translated: CASSSASEADTQYF.

The table lists this clonotype with many counts. V usage is TRBV5-1 and J usage is TRBJ2-1, with 14 bases identical to TRBD2. CDR1 and CDR2 (germline): SGHRS, YFSETQ. CDR3 length equals 16 residues. The V segment lost 2 bases and the J segment 6 bases; nucleotides outside the gene matches: 4. The CDR3 reads CASSFLTSGRANEQFF. The CDR3 DNA is TGCGCCAGCAGCTTCCTGACTAGCGGGAGGGCCAATGAGCAGTTCTTC.